The present T cell receptor (beta chain) was sequenced within a study of blood T cells in healthy people across ages. Using a J-beta primer mix together with a sample-barcoded 5' primer, a second PCR was run for roughly 7 to 12 cycles. A single record per CDR3 protein comes from TCRdb applying MiXCR to the 5' RACE reads. The table lists roughly 700,000 distinct CDR3 sequences, approximately 29% of them singletons. This clonotype was seen more than once but under ten times. It may be a read error: a sequence one base away is much more abundant. CDR1 SNHLY and CDR2 FYNNEI come from the germline V gene. Deletions cut 2 bases from V and 4 bases from J, with 11 bases between. The CDR3 sequence is 14 residues long.

The sequence was obtained from a woman aged 80 or older in good health. Sequencing input: blood. This chain links TRBV2 with TRBJ2-5, with D unresolved. CDR3 sequence (DNA): TGTGCCAGCAGTGAATTGGCCACGGTAGAGACCCAGTACTTC. Protein sequence: CASSELATVETQYF. The full variable domain, completed using reference TRBV2 and TRBJ2-5, is EPEVTQTPSHQVTQMGQEVILRCVPISNHLYFYWYRQILGQKVEFLVSFYNNEISEKSEIFDDQFSVERPDGSNFTLKIRSTKLEDSAMYFCASSELATVETQYFGPGTRLLVL.